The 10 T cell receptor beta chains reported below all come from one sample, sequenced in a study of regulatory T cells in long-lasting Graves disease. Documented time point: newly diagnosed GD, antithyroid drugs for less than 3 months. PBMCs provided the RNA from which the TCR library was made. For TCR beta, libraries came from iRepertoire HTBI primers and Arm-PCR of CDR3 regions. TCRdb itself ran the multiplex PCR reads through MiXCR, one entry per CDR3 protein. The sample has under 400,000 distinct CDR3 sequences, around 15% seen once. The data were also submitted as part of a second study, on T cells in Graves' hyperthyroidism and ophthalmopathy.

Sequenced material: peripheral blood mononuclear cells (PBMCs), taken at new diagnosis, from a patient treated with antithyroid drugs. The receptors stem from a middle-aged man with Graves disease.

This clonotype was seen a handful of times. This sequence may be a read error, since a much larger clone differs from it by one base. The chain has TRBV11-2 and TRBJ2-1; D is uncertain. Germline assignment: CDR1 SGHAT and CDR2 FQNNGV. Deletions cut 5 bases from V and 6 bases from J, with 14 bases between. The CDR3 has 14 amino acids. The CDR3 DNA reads TGTGCCAGCAGCACCGACCGACTCCTCAATGAGCAGTTCTTC. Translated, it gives CASSTDRLLNEQFF.

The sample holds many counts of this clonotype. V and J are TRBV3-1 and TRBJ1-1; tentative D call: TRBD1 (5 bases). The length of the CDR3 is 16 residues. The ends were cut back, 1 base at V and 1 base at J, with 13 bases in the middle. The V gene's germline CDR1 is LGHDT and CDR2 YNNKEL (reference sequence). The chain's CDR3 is CASSQGQGAPNTEAFF. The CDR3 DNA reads TGTGCCAGCAGCCAAGGCCAAGGGGCACCGAACACTGAAGCTTTCTTT.

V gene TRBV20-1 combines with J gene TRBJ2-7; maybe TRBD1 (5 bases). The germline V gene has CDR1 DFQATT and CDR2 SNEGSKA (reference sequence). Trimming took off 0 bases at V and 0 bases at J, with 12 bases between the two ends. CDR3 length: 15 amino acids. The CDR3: CSARDNDRSSYEQYF. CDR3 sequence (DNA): TGCAGTGCTAGAGATAATGACAGAAGCTCCTACGAGCAGTACTTC.

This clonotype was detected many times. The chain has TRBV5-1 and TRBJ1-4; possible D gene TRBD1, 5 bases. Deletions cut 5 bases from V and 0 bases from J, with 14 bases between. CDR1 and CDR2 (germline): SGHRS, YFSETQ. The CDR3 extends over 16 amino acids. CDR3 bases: TGCGCCAGCAGGGCCGGGACGGGTGCAACTAATGAAAAACTGTTTTTT. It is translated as CASRAGTGATNEKLFF.

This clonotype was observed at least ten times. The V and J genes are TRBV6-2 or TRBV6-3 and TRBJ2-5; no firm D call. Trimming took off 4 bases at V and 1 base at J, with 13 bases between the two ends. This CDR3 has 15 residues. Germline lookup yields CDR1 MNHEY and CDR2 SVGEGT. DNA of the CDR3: TGTGCCAGCAGTTCTGAGGCCCACTCCCAAGAGACCCAGTACTTC. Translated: CASSSEAHSQETQYF.

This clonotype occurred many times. The chain's CDR3 is CATSRDRQVSQPQHF. The CDR3 DNA reads TGTGCCACCAGCAGAGATCGACAGGTCAGCCAGCCCCAGCATTTT. This rearrangement joins TRBV15 to TRBJ1-5; D perhaps matches TRBD1 (6 bases). The CDR3 contains 15 residues. Per germline, CDR1 LNHNV and CDR2 YYDKDF (reference sequence). Trimming pared 0 bases from V and 7 bases from J, leaving 13 bases between.

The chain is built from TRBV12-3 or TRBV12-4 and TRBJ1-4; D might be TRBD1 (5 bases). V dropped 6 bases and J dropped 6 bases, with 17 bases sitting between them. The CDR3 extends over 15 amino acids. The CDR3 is CASSRTVKGDEKLFF. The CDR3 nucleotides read TGTGCCAGCAGCCGCACAGTAAAAGGGGATGAAAAACTGTTTTTT.

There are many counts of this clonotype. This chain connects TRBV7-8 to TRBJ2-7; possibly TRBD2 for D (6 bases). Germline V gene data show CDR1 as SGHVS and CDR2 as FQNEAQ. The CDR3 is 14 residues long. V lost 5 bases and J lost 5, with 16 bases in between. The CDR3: CASSPKWGGHEQYF. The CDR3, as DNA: TGTGCCAGCAGCCCAAAGTGGGGAGGTCACGAGCAGTACTTC.

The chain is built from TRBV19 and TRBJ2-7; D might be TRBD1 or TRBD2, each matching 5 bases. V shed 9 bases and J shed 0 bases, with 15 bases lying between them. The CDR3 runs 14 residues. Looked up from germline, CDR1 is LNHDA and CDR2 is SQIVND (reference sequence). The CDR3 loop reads CASTGTSSSYEQYF. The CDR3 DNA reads TGTGCCAGCACCGGGACCTCAAGCTCCTACGAGCAGTACTTC.

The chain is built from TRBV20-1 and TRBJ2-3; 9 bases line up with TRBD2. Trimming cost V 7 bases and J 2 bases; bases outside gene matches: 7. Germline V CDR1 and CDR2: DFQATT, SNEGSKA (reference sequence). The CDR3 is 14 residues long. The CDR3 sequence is CSESSGGPTDTQYF. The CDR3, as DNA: TGCAGTGAGAGTAGCGGGGGACCCACAGATACGCAGTATTTT.